This TCR beta chain was sequenced in a study of response to subunit inactivated influenza vaccine. The table lists this clonotype with a few counts. Its target is unknown. The germline V and J ends were trimmed by 2 bases and 4 bases, with 9 bases remaining between them. The CDR3 consists of 13 residues. Germline V CDR1 and CDR2: SGHRS, YFSETQ. TCRdb re-called the RT-PCR reads through MiXCR, storing one row per CDR3 protein. The repertoire has hundreds of thousands of distinct CDR3 sequences, about 8% of them found once; the top ten carry 10% to 15%. General observations from the study: Authors proposed each seasonal influenza vaccination draws in few new T cells.

The receptor comes from a man between 50 and 75 years old who received an inactivated influenza vaccine. The sample consisted of PBMCs from blood, taken around 25 months after vaccination. This chain links TRBV5-1 with TRBJ1-2, with no clear D. CDR3 loop: CASSFGESYGYTF. CDR3 bases: TGCGCCAGCAGCTTTGGGGAGTCCTATGGCTACACCTTC.